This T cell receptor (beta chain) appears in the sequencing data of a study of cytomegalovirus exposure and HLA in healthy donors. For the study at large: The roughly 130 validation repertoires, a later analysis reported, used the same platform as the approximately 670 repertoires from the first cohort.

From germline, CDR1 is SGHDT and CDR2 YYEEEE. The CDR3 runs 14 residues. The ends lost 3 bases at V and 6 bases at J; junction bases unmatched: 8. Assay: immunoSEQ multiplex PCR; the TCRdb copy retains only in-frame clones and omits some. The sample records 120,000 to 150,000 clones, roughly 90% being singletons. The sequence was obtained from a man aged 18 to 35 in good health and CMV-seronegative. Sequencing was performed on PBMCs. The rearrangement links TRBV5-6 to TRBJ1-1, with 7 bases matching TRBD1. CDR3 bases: TGTGCCAGCAGCTCGCTTGACAGGGAGGCTGAAGCTTTCTTT. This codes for CASSSLDREAEAFF.